These T cell receptor beta chains were read from a single sample in a study of control samples from healthy donors and cancer patients. Data came from immunoSEQ multiplex PCR; TCRdb stores just in-frame clones and leaves some out. The sample holds about 150,000 clones; around nine tenths are singletons and the top ten take less than 0.75%. Input material: blood. These receptors were obtained from a woman under 40 in good health. Both conserved end residues are part of each CDR3. Each record gives: D gene, V gene, clone size, J gene, CDR3 protein, CDR3 DNA. A D gene is named only where the DNA matches it firmly. Clone sizes are given selectively: once, few, many, or a class where the clone is expanded.

-	TRBV7-3	-	TRBJ2-1	CASSLGAASEQFF	TGTGCCAGCAGCTTAGGGGCCGCCAGTGAGCAGTTCTTC
-	TRBV7-9	-	TRBJ1-4	CASSSPPVGGEKLFF	TGTGCCAGCAGCTCCCCTCCAGTGGGAGGCGAAAAACTGTTTTTT
-	TRBV7-9	once	TRBJ1-1	CASSLEGTPQNTEAFF	TGTGCCAGCAGCTTAGAGGGGACACCTCAGAACACTGAAGCTTTCTTT
TRBD1	TRBV28	-	TRBJ2-1	CASTDGGGTGQRGQFF	TGTGCCAGCACCGATGGAGGTGGGACAGGGCAAAGAGGGCAGTTCTTC
-	TRBV9	once	TRBJ1-2	CASSPGGSNYGYTF	TGTGCCAGCAGCCCCGGGGGCAGCAACTATGGCTACACCTTC
TRBD1	TRBV18	once	TRBJ2-7	CASSPIEGAVYEQYF	TGTGCCAGCTCACCGATCGAGGGGGCTGTATACGAGCAGTACTTC
-	TRBV6-5	once	TRBJ2-7	CASSYSTLGSYEQYF	TGTGCCAGCAGTTACTCTACCCTAGGATCTTACGAGCAGTACTTC
TRBD2	TRBV5-4	-	TRBJ2-7	CASSNLGLAVEQYF	TGTGCCAGCAGCAACCTAGGACTAGCGGTCGAGCAGTACTTC
-	TRBV19	-	TRBJ2-1	CASSPGHSSYNEQFF	TGTGCCAGTAGTCCGGGACACAGCTCCTACAATGAGCAGTTCTTC
-	TRBV11-2	-	TRBJ2-7	CASSRGRTNEQYF	TGTGCCAGCAGCCGAGGGCGCACGAACGAGCAGTACTTC
-	TRBV3-1/TRBV3-2	-	TRBJ1-5	CASSQGNQPQHF	TGTGCCAGCAGTCAGGGGAATCAGCCCCAGCATTTT
-	TRBV28	-	TRBJ1-5	CASGSLSWNRESNQPQHF	TGTGCCAGCGGTAGTTTAAGTTGGAACAGGGAGAGCAATCAGCCCCAGCATTTT
TRBD1	TRBV4-3	-	TRBJ2-7	CASSQDGTGSYEQYF	TGCGCCAGCAGCCAAGATGGGACAGGGAGCTACGAGCAGTACTTC
-	TRBV5-1	-	TRBJ1-5	CASRVNSNQPQHF	TGCGCCAGCAGGGTAAATAGCAATCAGCCCCAGCATTTT
TRBD1	TRBV2	few	TRBJ1-6	CASSDVRQGAGSPLHF	TGTGCCAGCAGCGACGTTAGGCAGGGGGCAGGGTCACCCCTCCACTTT
-	TRBV11-2	-	TRBJ2-3	CASSLERLTDTQYF	TGTGCCAGCAGCTTAGAGCGACTAACAGATACGCAGTATTTT
-	TRBV7-9	-	TRBJ1-3	CASSSPGHRLGNTIYF	TGTGCCAGCAGTTCACCGGGACACCGACTTGGAAACACCATATATTTT
-	TRBV9	-	TRBJ2-2	CASSVEGGDGELFF	TGTGCCAGCAGCGTAGAGGGAGGCGACGGGGAGCTGTTTTTT
TRBD1	TRBV2	once	TRBJ1-3	CASSPGQLMHSGNTIYF	TGTGCCAGCAGTCCGGGACAGCTTATGCACTCTGGAAACACCATATATTTT
-	TRBV29-1	-	TRBJ2-3	CSVGFSAASTDTQYF	TGCAGCGTTGGGTTTTCGGCGGCTAGCACAGATACGCAGTATTTT
TRBD2	TRBV4-1	-	TRBJ2-2	CASSQDPGLPTGELFF	TGCGCCAGCAGCCAAGACCCGGGACTACCCACCGGGGAGCTGTTTTTT
-	TRBV7-2	-	TRBJ2-6	CASSLLGFSGANVLTF	TGTGCCAGCAGCTTATTAGGTTTCTCTGGGGCCAACGTCCTGACTTTC
-	TRBV5-1	-	TRBJ2-2	CASTLTIANTGELFF	TGCGCCAGCACCCTAACTATTGCGAACACCGGGGAGCTGTTTTTT
-	TRBV29-1	-	TRBJ2-7	CSVEGRYEQYF	TGCAGCGTTGAAGGGCGGTACGAGCAGTACTTC
-	TRBV9	-	TRBJ1-2	CASSPFDTNYGYTF	TGTGCCAGCAGCCCCTTTGACACCAACTATGGCTACACCTTC
TRBD2	TRBV28	-	TRBJ2-3	CASRGGGLDTQYF	TGTGCCAGCCGGGGGGGAGGGTTGGATACGCAGTATTTT
TRBD2	TRBV19	once	TRBJ2-7	CASSAGGRGTKQYF	TGTGCCAGTAGTGCCGGGGGGAGGGGAACGAAGCAGTACTTC
TRBD1	TRBV12-5	-	TRBJ1-5	CASGLEGGAGQPQHF	TGTGCTAGTGGTTTGGAAGGGGGCGCAGGACAGCCCCAGCATTTT
-	TRBV27	-	TRBJ2-1	CASQDSKGGESNEQFF	TGTGCCAGCCAGGACAGTAAGGGAGGGGAATCCAATGAGCAGTTCTTC
TRBD1	TRBV28	-	TRBJ2-1	CASSNRDSLYNEQFF	TGTGCCAGCAGTAACCGGGACAGCCTATACAATGAGCAGTTCTTC
-	TRBV29-1	-	TRBJ1-4	CSASGGFDEKLFF	TGCAGCGCCTCGGGCGGGTTCGATGAAAAACTGTTTTTT
TRBD1	TRBV9	-	TRBJ2-2	CASSVATGGTGELFF	TGTGCCAGCAGCGTAGCGACAGGGGGCACCGGGGAGCTGTTTTTT